This T cell receptor beta chain was identified in a study of radiation and T cells in renal cell carcinoma. Whole-study context: Nephrectomy followed 15 Gy stereotactic body radiation by 4 weeks.

Sequencing was performed with immunoSEQ multiplex PCR; in TCRdb, only in-frame clones are kept and a portion is missing. The sample records about 120,000 clones, 81% being singletons. Remarks on this clone: Its target is not known.

Findings and limits, study-wide: Top tumor clonotypes rose in blood 2 weeks post-radiation, then contracted.

As to time point: blood 2 weeks post-SBRT. As to treatment: 15 Gy SBRT to primary tumor, nephrectomy 4 weeks later. Blood was sampled at baseline, 2 weeks and 4 weeks after SBRT. Sequenced material: blood, taken from a patient whose treatment included radiotherapy and nephrectomy. This clonotype was sampled from a man aged 45 to 65 with renal cell carcinoma.

The CDR3 spells CASSLVGQSNQPQHF. CDR3 nucleotides: TGTGCCAGCAGTTTGGTAGGGCAGAGCAATCAGCCCCAGCATTTT. The rearrangement joins TRBV28 to TRBJ1-5; D gene unclear. V dropped 3 bases and J dropped 1 base, with 10 bases sitting between them. This CDR3 has 15 residues. Per germline, CDR1 MDHEN and CDR2 SYDVKM.